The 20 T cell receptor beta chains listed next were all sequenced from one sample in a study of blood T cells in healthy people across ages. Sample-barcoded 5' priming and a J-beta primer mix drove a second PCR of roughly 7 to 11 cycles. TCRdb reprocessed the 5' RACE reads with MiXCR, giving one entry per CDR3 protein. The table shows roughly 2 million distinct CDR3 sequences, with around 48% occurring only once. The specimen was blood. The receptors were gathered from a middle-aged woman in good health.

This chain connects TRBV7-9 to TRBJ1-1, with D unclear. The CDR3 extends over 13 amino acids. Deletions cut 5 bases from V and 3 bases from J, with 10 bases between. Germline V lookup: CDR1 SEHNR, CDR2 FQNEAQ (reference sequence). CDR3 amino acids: CASSVKADTEAFF. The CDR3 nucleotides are TGTGCCAGCAGCGTCAAGGCGGACACTGAAGCTTTCTTT.

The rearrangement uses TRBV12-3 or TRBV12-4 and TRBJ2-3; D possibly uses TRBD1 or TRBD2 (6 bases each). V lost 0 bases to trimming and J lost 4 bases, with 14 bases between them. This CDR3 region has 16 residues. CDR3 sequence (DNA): TGTGCCAGCAGTTTAGCAGGGGGGAGGTCCGCAGATACGCAGTATTTT. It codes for CASSLAGGRSADTQYF.

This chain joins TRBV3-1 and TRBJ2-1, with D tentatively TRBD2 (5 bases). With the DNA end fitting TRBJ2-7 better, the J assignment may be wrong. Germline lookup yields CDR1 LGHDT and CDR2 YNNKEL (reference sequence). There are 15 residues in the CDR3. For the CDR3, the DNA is TGTGCCAGCAGCCAATCGGGGATAGCCTACAATGAGCAGTACTTC. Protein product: CASSQSGIAYNEQYF.

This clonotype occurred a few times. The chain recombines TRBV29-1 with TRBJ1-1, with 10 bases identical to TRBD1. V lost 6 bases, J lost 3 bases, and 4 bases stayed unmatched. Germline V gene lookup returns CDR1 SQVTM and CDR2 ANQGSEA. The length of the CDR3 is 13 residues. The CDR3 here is CSVGTGAYTEAFF. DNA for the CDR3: TGCAGCGTAGGGACAGGGGCGTACACTGAAGCTTTCTTT.

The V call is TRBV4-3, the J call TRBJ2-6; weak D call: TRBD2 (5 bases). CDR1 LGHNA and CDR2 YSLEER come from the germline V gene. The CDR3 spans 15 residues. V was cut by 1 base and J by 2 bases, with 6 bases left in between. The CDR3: CASSQGRTGANVLTF. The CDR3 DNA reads TGCGCCAGCAGCCAAGGGAGGACTGGGGCCAACGTCCTGACTTTC.

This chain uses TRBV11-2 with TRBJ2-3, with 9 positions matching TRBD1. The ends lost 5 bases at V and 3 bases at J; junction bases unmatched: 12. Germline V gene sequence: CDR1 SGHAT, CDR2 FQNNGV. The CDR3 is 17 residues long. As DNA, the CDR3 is TGTGCCAGCAGCCCGCCTCCAACAGGGGGCAAGACAGATACGCAGTATTTT. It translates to CASSPPPTGGKTDTQYF.

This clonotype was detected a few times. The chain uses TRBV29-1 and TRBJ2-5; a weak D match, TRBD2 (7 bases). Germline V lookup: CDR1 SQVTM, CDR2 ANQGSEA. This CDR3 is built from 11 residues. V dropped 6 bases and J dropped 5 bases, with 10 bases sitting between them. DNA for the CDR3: TGCAGCGTACAGGGAGGGGAGACCCAGTACTTC. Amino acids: CSVQGGETQYF.

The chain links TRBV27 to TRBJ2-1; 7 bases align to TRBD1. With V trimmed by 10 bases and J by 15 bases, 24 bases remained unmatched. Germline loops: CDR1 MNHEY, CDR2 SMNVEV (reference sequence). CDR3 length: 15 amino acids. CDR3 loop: CATMVTGASSLGWFF. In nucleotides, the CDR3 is TGTGCCACCATGGTAACAGGGGCCTCATCCTTGGGCTGGTTCTTC.

The CDR3 nucleotides are TGCAGTGCTAGGTCCAGGACTCTGGTGATCTCTGGGGCCAACGTCCTGACTTTC. Protein sequence: CSARSRTLVISGANVLTF. The rearrangement links TRBV20-1 to TRBJ2-6; D may be TRBD2 (5 bases). The CDR3 has 18 amino acids. V dropped 3 bases and J dropped 0 bases, with 18 bases sitting between them. Germline loops: CDR1 DFQATT, CDR2 SNEGSKA (reference sequence).

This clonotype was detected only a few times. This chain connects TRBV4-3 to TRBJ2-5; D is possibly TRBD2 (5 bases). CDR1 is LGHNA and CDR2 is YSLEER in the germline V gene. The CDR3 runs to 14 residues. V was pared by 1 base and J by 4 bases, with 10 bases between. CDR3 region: CASSQGPGGETQYF. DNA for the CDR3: TGCGCCAGCAGCCAAGGGCCCGGAGGAGAGACCCAGTACTTC.

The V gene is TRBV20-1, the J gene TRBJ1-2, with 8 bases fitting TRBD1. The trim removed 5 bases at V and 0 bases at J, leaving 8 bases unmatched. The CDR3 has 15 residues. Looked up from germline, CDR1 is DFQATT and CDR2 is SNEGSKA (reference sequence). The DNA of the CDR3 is TGCAGTGCTCAACCCCAGGGGGCGGCTAACTATGGCTACACCTTC. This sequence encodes CSAQPQGAANYGYTF.

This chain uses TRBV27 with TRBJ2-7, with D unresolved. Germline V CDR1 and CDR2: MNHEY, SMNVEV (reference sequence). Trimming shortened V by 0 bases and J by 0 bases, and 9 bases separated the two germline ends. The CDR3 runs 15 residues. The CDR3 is CASSLSPLSSYEQYF. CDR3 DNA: TGTGCCAGCAGTTTATCGCCCCTCAGCTCCTACGAGCAGTACTTC.

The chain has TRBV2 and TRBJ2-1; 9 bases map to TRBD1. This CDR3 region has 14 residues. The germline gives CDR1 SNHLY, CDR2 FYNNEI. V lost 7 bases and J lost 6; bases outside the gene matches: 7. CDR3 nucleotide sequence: TGTGCCAGCATCGCCGGGACAGGGCGCAATGAGCAGTTCTTC. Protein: CASIAGTGRNEQFF.

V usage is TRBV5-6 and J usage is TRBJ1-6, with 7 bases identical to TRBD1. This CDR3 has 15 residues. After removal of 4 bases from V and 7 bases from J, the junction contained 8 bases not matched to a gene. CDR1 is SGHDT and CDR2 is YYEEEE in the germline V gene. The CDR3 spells CASSRRQGYNSPLHF. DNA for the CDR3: TGTGCCAGCAGCAGAAGACAGGGATACAATTCACCCCTCCACTTT.

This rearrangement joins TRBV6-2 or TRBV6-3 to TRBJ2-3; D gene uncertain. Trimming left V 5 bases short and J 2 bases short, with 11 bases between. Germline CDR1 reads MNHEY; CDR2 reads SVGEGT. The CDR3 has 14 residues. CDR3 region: CASSLHLNTDTQYF. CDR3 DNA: TGTGCCAGCAGTCTACATTTGAACACAGATACGCAGTATTTT.

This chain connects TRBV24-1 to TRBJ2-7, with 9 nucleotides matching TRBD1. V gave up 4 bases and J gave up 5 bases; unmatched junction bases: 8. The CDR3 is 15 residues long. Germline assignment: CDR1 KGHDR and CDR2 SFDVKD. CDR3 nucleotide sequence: TGTGCCACCAGTGACTCGGACAGGGGTCACAACGAGCAGTACTTC. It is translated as CATSDSDRGHNEQYF.

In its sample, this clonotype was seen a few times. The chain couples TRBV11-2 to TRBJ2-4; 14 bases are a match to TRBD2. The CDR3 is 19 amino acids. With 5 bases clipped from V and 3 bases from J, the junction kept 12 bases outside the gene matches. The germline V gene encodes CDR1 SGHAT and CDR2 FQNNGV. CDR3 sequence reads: CASSPYGTSGGEIKNIQYF. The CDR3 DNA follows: TGTGCCAGCAGCCCCTACGGGACTAGCGGGGGAGAGATCAAAAACATTCAGTACTTC.

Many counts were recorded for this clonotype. The DNA of the CDR3 is TGTGCCAGCAGTTTTCCCCCCTACGAGCAGTACTTC. It codes for CASSFPPYEQYF. The chain joins TRBV6-5 to TRBJ2-7, with no clear D. Per the germline V gene, CDR1 is MNHEY and CDR2 is SVGAGI. Trimming stripped 4 bases from V and 2 bases from J, with 6 bases between. CDR3 size: 12 residues.

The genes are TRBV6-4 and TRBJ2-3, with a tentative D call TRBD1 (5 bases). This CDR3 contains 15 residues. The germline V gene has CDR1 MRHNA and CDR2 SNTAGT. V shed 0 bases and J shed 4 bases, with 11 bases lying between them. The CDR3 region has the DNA TGTGCCAGCAGTGACTCGGGGCAGGGCCCAGATACGCAGTATTTT. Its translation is CASSDSGQGPDTQYF.

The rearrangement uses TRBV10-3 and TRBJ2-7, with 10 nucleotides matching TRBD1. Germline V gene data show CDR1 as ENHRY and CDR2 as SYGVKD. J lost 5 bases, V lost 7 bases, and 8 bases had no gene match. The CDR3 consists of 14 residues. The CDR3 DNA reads TGTGCCATCAAGCTGACAGGGGGCATCCACGAGCAGTACTTC. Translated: CAIKLTGGIHEQYF.